This T cell receptor (beta chain) was sequenced during a study of blood T cell repertoires in COVID-19. About the research overall: From the United States, Italy and Spain came samples of acute and convalescent COVID-19. PBMCs, B-cell-depleted T cells, or T cells were the source of the cDNA or gDNA that made up the material.

As handled by the study authors: Counts of nucleated cells, estimated from reference gene primer amplification, were obtained. The method was immunoSEQ multiplex PCR; TCRdb's version includes in-frame clones alone and lacks a portion of them. From that table come the V and J calls and clone size; the DNA was used to work out D and trimming. The table records 34,000 or so clones, over 80% of them present only once. This clone appeared a single time. The CDR3 length is 17 residues. Germline loops: CDR1 KGHSH, CDR2 LQKENI. J gave up 0 bases and V 1 base, and 5 bases lay outside the gene matches. The sequence was obtained from a man between 60 and 75 years old with active COVID-19. The source material was peripheral blood. The gene calls are TRBV18 and TRBJ2-2; 7 nucleotides agree with TRBD1. This CDR3 reads CASSPLRQGPNTGELFF. CDR3 DNA: TGTGCCAGCTCACCACTGAGACAGGGCCCGAACACCGGGGAGCTGTTTTTT.